The 14 T cell receptor beta chains presented below share a single source sample, sequenced in a study of OX40 agonist ivuxolimab in advanced cancers. Profiling relied on immunoSEQ multiplex PCR, and the TCRdb table lists in-frame clones only, not all of them. This sample has 68,000 or so clones, with about 82% found just once. The specimen was CD4+ or CD8+ T cells sorted from blood, collected in a trial of the OX40 agonist ivuxolimab. These receptors were obtained from an adult with an advanced solid tumor such as melanoma, head and neck, liver or kidney cancer.

V and J are TRBV27 and TRBJ2-1; unclear D gene. The ends were cut back, 7 bases at V and 4 bases at J, with 8 bases in the middle. Germline lookup yields CDR1 MNHEY and CDR2 SMNVEV (reference sequence). This CDR3 comprises 12 residues. The CDR3: CASKTWYNEQFF. As DNA, the CDR3 is TGTGCCAGCAAAACGTGGTACAATGAGCAGTTCTTC.

V and J are TRBV10-2 and TRBJ2-3; the match to TRBD2 covers 13 bases. Losses at the gene ends were 6 bases for V and 7 bases for J; bases not matched to a gene: 7. CDR3 size: 15 residues. The V gene's germline CDR1 is WSHSY and CDR2 SAAADI. This chain's CDR3 is CASRPTSGGSHTQYF. The CDR3 DNA sequence: TGCGCCAGCAGGCCGACTAGCGGGGGGTCTCATACGCAGTATTTT.

V and J are TRBV4-2 and TRBJ1-6; the match to TRBD1 covers 7 bases. Germline V gene sequence: CDR1 LGHNA, CDR2 YNFKEQ. CDR3 size: 17 residues. V shed 3 bases and J 6 bases; nucleotides not matched to a gene: 11. CDR3 loop: CASSQEYQYRGNSPLHF. DNA for the CDR3: TGTGCCAGCAGCCAGGAATATCAGTACAGGGGTAATTCACCCCTCCACTTT.

The rearrangement links TRBV4-1 to TRBJ1-6; TRBD1 matches 7 bases. Trimming removed 4 bases from V and 7 bases from J; junction bases left unmatched: 7. The V gene's germline CDR1 is MGHRA and CDR2 YSYEKL. The CDR3 totals 15 residues. The CDR3, as DNA: TGCGCCAGCAGCCTCCGGGACAGCCAAAATTCACCCCTCCACTTT. Protein: CASSLRDSQNSPLHF.

This clone has only one observation. The chain couples TRBV10-3 to TRBJ1-1; tentative D call: TRBD1 (5 bases). V was pared by 4 bases and J by 0 bases, with 18 bases between. CDR1 and CDR2 (germline): ENHRY, SYGVKD. There are 17 residues in the CDR3. The CDR3 DNA is TGTGCCATCAGTGTGGCCCCCGGGGGGGACCTGAACACTGAAGCTTTCTTT. This encodes CAISVAPGGDLNTEAFF.

V and J are TRBV7-2 and TRBJ1-4; a possible D gene is TRBD1 (6 bases). The V gene's germline CDR1 is SGHTA and CDR2 FQGNSA. Trimming stripped 5 bases from V and 6 bases from J, with 16 bases between. The CDR3 totals 15 residues. The CDR3 DNA follows: TGTGCCAGCAGCGTCAGGGGCCGGGGGGATGAAAAACTGTTTTTT. Protein: CASSVRGRGDEKLFF.

V gene TRBV18 combines with J gene TRBJ2-7; 7 positions agree with TRBD1. With 8 bases clipped from V and 7 bases from J, the junction kept 11 bases outside the gene matches. CDR3 length: 13 amino acids. Per the germline V gene, CDR1 is KGHSH and CDR2 is LQKENI. The CDR3 loop is CASARDSRLEQYV. The CDR3 region has the DNA TGTGCCAGCGCCCGGGACAGTCGATTAGAGCAGTACGTC.

The chain uses TRBV7-2 and TRBJ1-1, with D possibly matching TRBD1 (6 bases). CDR1 and CDR2 from the germline V gene are SGHTA and FQGNSA. V lost 0 bases and J lost 4, with 12 bases in between. The CDR3 is made up of 15 amino acids. CDR3 sequence: CASSLAAGTTTEAFF. DNA of the CDR3: TGTGCCAGCAGCTTAGCTGCCGGGACAACCACTGAAGCTTTCTTT.

The chain uses TRBV28 and TRBJ2-7, with 9 bases aligning to TRBD2. CDR3 length: 14 residues. The germline V gene encodes CDR1 MDHEN and CDR2 SYDVKM. Trimming at V came to 9 bases and at J to 1 base, leaving 7 bases not matched to a gene. CDR3 sequence (DNA): TGTGCCAGTATTTGCGGACTAGCGTCCTACGAGCAGTACGTC. This sequence encodes CASICGLASYEQYV.

The V call is TRBV29-1, the J call TRBJ2-5; D remains unclear. The CDR3 length is 12 residues. The V end was cut by 1 base, the J end by 2 bases, with 5 bases between. The germline V gene has CDR1 SQVTM and CDR2 ANQGSEA. CDR3 loop: CSVEGRQETQYF. The CDR3, as DNA: TGCAGCGTTGAAGGTCGACAAGAGACCCAGTACTTC.

The genes are TRBV19 and TRBJ1-2; 7 positions match TRBD1. Per the germline V gene, CDR1 is LNHDA and CDR2 is SQIVND (reference sequence). The V and J ends lost 5 bases and 3 bases, in that order; junction bases with no gene match: 12. The CDR3 is 16 amino acids. CDR3 bases: TGTGCCAGTAGTCCCCAAACAGGGGCGTCTTACTATGGCTACACCTTC. It codes for CASSPQTGASYYGYTF.

This chain uses TRBV5-4 with TRBJ2-2, with TRBD2 matching 13 bases. The trim removed 4 bases at V and 13 bases at J, leaving 7 bases unmatched. CDR3 length: 14 amino acids. CDR1 SGHNT and CDR2 YYREEE come from the germline V gene (reference sequence). The CDR3 nucleotides read TGTGCCAGCAGCCCCGGGACTAGCGGGGTTAGGCTGTTTTTT. This encodes CASSPGTSGVRLFF.

This sequence joins TRBV5-4 and TRBJ1-1; the D gene is possibly TRBD1 (5 bases). Per the germline V gene, CDR1 is SGHNT and CDR2 is YYREEE (reference sequence). V lost 1 base and J 1 base, leaving 11 bases between the germline ends. CDR3 length: 15 residues. The chain's CDR3 is CASSLLPGQNTEAFF. The CDR3 DNA sequence: TGTGCCAGCAGCTTGTTGCCAGGGCAGAACACTGAAGCTTTCTTT.

Comment on this clone: At one boundary the junction diverges from the germline segment, which might be a read error. This chain joins TRBV15 and TRBJ2-5, with D possibly called TRBD1 or TRBD2 (5 bases each). The CDR3 extends over 12 amino acids. Germline V lookup: CDR1 LNHNV, CDR2 YYDKDF (reference sequence). Here the CDR3 reads CATRRDQETQYF. The CDR3 coding sequence is TGTGCCACCCGACGGGACCAGGAGACCCAGTACTTC.